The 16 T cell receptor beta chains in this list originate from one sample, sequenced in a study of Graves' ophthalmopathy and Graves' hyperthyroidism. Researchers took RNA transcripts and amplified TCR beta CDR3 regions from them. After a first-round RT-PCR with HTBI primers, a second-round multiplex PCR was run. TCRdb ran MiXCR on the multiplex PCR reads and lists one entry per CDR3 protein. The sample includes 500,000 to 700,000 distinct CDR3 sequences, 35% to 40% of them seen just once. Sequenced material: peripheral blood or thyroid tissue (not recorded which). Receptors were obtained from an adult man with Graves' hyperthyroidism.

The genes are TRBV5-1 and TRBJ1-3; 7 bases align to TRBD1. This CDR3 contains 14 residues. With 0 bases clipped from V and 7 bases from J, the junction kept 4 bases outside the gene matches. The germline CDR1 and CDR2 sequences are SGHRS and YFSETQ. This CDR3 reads CASSLDAQGNTIYF. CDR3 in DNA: TGCGCCAGCAGCTTGGATGCACAGGGGAACACCATATATTTT.

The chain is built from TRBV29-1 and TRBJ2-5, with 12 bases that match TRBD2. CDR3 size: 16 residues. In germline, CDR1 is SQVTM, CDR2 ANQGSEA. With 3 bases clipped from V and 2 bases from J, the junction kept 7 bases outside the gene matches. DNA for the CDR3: TGCAGCGTTGACTCTCCAGGACTAGCGGGGCAAGAGACCCAGTACTTC. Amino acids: CSVDSPGLAGQETQYF. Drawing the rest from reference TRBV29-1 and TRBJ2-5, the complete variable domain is SAVISQKPSRDICQRGTSLTIQCQVDSQVTMMFWYRQQPGQSLTLIATANQGSEATYESGFVIDKFPISRPNLTFSTLTVSNMSPEDSSIYLCSVDSPGLAGQETQYFGPGTRLLVL.

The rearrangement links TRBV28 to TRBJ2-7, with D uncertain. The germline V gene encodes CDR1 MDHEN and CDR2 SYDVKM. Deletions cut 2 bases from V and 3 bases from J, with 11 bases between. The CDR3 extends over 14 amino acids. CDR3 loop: CASSLGAINYEQYF. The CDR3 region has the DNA TGTGCCAGCAGTTTAGGAGCCATTAACTACGAGCAGTACTTC.

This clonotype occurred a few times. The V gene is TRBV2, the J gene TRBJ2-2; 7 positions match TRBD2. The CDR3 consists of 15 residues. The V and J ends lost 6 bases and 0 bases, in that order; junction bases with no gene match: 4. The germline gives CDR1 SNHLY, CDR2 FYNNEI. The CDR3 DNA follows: TGTGCCAGCAGGGGGGGGGGGGCGAACACCGGGGAGCTGTTTTTT. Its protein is CASRGGGANTGELFF.

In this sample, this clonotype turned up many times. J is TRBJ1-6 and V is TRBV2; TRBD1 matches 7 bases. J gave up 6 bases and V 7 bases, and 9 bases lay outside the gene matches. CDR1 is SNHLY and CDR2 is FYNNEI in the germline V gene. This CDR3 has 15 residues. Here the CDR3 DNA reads TGTGCCAGCACCCCTCCGGGACAGATTAATTCACCCCTCCACTTT. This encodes CASTPPGQINSPLHF.

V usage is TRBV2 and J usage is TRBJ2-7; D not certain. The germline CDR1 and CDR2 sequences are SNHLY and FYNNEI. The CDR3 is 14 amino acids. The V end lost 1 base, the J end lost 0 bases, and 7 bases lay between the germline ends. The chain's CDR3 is CASSEDFFSYEQYF. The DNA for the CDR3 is TGTGCCAGCAGTGAAGACTTTTTCTCCTACGAGCAGTACTTC.

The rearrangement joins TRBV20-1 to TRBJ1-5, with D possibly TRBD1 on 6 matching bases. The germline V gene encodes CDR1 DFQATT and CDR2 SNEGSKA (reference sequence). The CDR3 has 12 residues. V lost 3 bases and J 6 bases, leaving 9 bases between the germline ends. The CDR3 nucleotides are TGCAGTGCTAGGGGGGCGGGTCAGCCCCAGCATTTT. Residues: CSARGAGQPQHF.

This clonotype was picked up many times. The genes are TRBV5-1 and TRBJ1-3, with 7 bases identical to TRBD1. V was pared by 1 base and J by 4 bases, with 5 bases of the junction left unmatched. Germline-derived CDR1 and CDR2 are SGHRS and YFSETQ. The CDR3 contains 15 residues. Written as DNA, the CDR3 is TGCGCCAGCAGCTTGTCCCCGGACAGGGGAAACACCATATATTTT. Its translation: CASSLSPDRGNTIYF.

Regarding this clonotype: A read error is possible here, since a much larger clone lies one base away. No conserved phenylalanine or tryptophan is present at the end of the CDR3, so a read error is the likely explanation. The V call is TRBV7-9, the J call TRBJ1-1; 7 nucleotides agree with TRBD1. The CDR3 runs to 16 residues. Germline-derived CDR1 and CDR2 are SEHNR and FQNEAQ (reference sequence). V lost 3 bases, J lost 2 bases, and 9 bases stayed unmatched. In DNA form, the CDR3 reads TGTGCCAGCAGCTTGGCCGGGGGGGACAGAAACACTGAAGCTTTCCTT. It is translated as CASSLAGGDRNTEAFL.

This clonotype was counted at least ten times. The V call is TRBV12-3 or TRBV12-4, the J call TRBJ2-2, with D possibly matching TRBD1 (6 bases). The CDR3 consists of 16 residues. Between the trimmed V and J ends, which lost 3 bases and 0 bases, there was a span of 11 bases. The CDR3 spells CASSLGTPTNTGELFF. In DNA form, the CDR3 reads TGTGCCAGCAGTTTGGGGACACCAACGAACACCGGGGAGCTGTTTTTT.

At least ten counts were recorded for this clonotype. The CDR3 spells CASSQGTQAYEQYF. Written as DNA, the CDR3 is TGTGCCAGCAGTCAGGGGACGCAAGCCTACGAGCAGTACTTC. The chain couples TRBV27 to TRBJ2-7; TRBD1 is a possible D gene (6 bases). The CDR3 has 14 amino acids. Germline CDR1 and CDR2: MNHEY and SMNVEV (reference sequence). Trimming took off 5 bases at V and 2 bases at J, with 13 bases between the two ends.

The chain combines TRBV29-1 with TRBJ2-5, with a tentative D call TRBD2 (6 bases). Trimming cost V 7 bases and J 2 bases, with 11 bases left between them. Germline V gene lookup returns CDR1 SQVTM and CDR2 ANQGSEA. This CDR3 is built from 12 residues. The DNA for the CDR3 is TGCAGCGGCGGGGAATTTCAAGAGACCCAGTACTTC. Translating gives CSGGEFQETQYF.

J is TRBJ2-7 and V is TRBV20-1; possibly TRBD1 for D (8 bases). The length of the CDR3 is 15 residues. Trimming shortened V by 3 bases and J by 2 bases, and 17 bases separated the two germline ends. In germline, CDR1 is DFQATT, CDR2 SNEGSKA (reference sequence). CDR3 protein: CSARQQGEGTYEQYF. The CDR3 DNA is TGCAGTGCTAGGCAACAGGGGGAGGGGACCTACGAGCAGTACTTC.

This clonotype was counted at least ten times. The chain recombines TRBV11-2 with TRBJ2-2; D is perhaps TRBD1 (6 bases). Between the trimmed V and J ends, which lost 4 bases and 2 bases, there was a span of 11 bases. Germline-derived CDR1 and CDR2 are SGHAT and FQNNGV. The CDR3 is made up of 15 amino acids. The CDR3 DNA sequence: TGTGCCAGCAGCTCACTCAGGGGCAACACCGGGGAGCTGTTTTTT. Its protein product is CASSSLRGNTGELFF. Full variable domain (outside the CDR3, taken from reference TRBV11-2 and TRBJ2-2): EAGVAQSPRYKIIEKRQSVAFWCNPISGHATLYWYQQILGQGPKLLIQFQNNGVVDDSQLPKDRFSAERLKGVDSTLKIQPAKLEDSAVYLCASSSLRGNTGELFFGEGSRLTVL.

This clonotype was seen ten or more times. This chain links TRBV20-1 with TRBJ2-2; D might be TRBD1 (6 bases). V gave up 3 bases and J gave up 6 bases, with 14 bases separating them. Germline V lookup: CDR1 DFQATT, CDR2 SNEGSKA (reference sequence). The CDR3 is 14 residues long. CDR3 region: CSARPGVTSGELFF. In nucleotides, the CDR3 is TGCAGTGCTAGGCCAGGGGTAACCTCCGGGGAGCTGTTTTTT.

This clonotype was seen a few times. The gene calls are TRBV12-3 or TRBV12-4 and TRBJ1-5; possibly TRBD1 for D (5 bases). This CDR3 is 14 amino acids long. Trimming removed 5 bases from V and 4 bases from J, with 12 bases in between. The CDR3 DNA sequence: TGTGCCAGCAGTGAGGGGACCTCTAATCAGCCCCAGCATTTT. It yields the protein CASSEGTSNQPQHF.